These T cell receptor beta chains were read from a single sample in a study of blood T cells in healthy people across ages. TCRdb re-derived calls from the 5' RACE reads in MiXCR, one entry per CDR3 protein. This table holds under 1 million distinct CDR3 sequences, around 45% found once. Sequenced input: blood. The receptors come from a man aged 60-69 years in good health. The CDR3 runs from the conserved cysteine through the conserved F or W. The D gene is left open where the match is weak. Part of the rows lack a size; the others show once, few, many or a class for expanded clones.

NA	TRBV20-1	once	TRBJ1-6	TGCAGTGCTATCAGGCAGAATTCACCCCTCCACTTT	CSAIRQNSPLHF
TRBD2	TRBV5-1	few	TRBJ2-1	TGCGCCAGCAGCTTCACTAGCGGGGGGGCGGCAAATGAGCAGTTCTTC	CASSFTSGGAANEQFF
TRBD2	TRBV5-5	few	TRBJ2-1	TGTGCCAGCAGCTTGGCGTCCAGCGGGGTCGAGCAGTTCTTC	CASSLASSGVEQFF
TRBD2	TRBV6-2/TRBV6-3	NA	TRBJ2-5	TGTGCCAGCAGACTAGGACTAGTCCCAGAGACCCAGTACTTC	CASRLGLVPETQYF
NA	TRBV7-2	NA	TRBJ2-5	TGTGCCAGCACCCCGTGGCAGGGATCCTCCAATGAGCAGTACTTC	CASTPWQGSSNEQYF
TRBD1	TRBV5-1	NA	TRBJ2-1	TGCGCCAGCAGCTTGTCGCCCCAGGGGACAGGGTCCTACGAGCAGTTCTTC	CASSLSPQGTGSYEQFF
NA	TRBV2	NA	TRBJ2-5	TGTGCCAGCAGTGTTGGGAATGAGCAGTACTTC	CASSVGNEQYF
TRBD1	TRBV7-2	few	TRBJ1-4	TGTGCCAGCAGCATGGGACAGGGAGGAGTTGAAAAACTGTTTTTT	CASSMGQGGVEKLFF
NA	TRBV3-1	few	TRBJ1-2	TGTGCCAGCAGCCAAGATCACCTAGGCTGGTATCGTGGCTACACCTTC	CASSQDHLGWYRGYTF
TRBD1	TRBV6-6	once	TRBJ1-5	TGTGCCAGCAGTTCCAACCCTGACAGGGAAAATCAGCCCCAGCATTTT	CASSSNPDRENQPQHF
TRBD2	TRBV10-3	NA	TRBJ2-1	TGTGCCATCACAGGGGAGCGGGGGAATGAGCAGTTCTTC	CAITGERGNEQFF
TRBD1	TRBV6-1	NA	TRBJ2-5	TGTGCCAGCAGGGGACAGATGTTCCAAGAGACCCAGTACTTC	CASRGQMFQETQYF
NA	TRBV30	NA	TRBJ2-7	TGTGCCTGGGGTAGACTCTACGAGCAGTACTTC	CAWGRLYEQYF
NA	TRBV28	NA	TRBJ2-7	TGTGCCAGCAGTGATACAGGGATTGCGATCTACGAGCAGTACTTC	CASSDTGIAIYEQYF
TRBD1	TRBV12-3/TRBV12-4	few	TRBJ2-6	TGTGCCAGCAGTGCCGGGACAGGGTCCTCCTCTGGGGCCAACGTCCTGACTTTC	CASSAGTGSSSGANVLTF
NA	TRBV4-1	NA	TRBJ2-1	TGCGCCAGCAGCCAACAAGGCGTCAGTGAGCAGTTCTTC	CASSQQGVSEQFF
NA	TRBV12-3/TRBV12-4	NA	TRBJ2-7	TGTGCCAGCAGCCGGTCGGGGGACTACGAGCAGTACTTC	CASSRSGDYEQYF
TRBD2	TRBV2	NA	TRBJ2-1	TGTGCCAGCAGTGAGACCTCTAGCGGGGGAGGCAATGAGCAGTTCTTC	CASSETSSGGGNEQFF
NA	TRBV7-2	NA	TRBJ1-2	TGTGCCAGCAGCTGTGAGCACACCTTC	CASSCEHTF
NA	TRBV7-2	NA	TRBJ1-5	TGTGCCAGCAGCTTCTATCAGGGTCAGCCCCAGCATTTT	CASSFYQGQPQHF
NA	TRBV7-2	NA	TRBJ2-1	TGTGCCAGCAGCTTAACAAATGGCAGTCCTAATGAGCAGTTCTTC	CASSLTNGSPNEQFF
NA	TRBV27	few	TRBJ1-2	TGTGCCAGCAGTCCACAGGGCCTAGGGGGCTACACCTTC	CASSPQGLGGYTF
TRBD1	TRBV20-1	NA	TRBJ1-5	TGCAGTGCTAGAGATAGGGACAGGTTCAATCAGCCCCAGCATTTT	CSARDRDRFNQPQHF
NA	TRBV29-1	NA	TRBJ1-2	TGCAGCGTTGTAGACGGATGGCTAGGCTACACCTTC	CSVVDGWLGYTF
NA	TRBV7-8	NA	TRBJ2-5	TGTGCCAGCAGCTTAGTGCGGGTCTTGGAGACCCAGTACTTC	CASSLVRVLETQYF
TRBD2	TRBV7-2	NA	TRBJ2-1	TGTGCCAGCAGCCTGGGACTAGCGGGGTCTTCTGAGCAGTTCTTC	CASSLGLAGSSEQFF
TRBD2	TRBV4-3	NA	TRBJ2-7	TGCGTCAGCAGCCAAGTTCTATCAGCGGGGGCTCGCTACGAGCAGTACTTC	CVSSQVLSAGARYEQYF
NA	TRBV6-1	once	TRBJ1-4	TGTGCCAGCAGTGTAGGGAGGGGCACTAATGAAAAACTGTTTTTT	CASSVGRGTNEKLFF